The entry that follows covers one T cell receptor (beta chain) sequence. Primers for the PCR totalled 60 Vbeta and 13 Jbeta. In the study's own analysis: Among the unique TCR beta chains that a later analysis counted, about 81 million in all, about 11 million were shared. Profiled with immunoSEQ multiplex PCR; TCRdb holds only in-frame clones, not every one. V and J calls and clone size are those listed in that table; D and trimming were worked out from the DNA. Among about 64,000 clones listed, roughly 80% were seen once. This sample stems from a study of cytomegalovirus exposure and HLA in healthy donors. V was trimmed by 0 bases and J by 0 bases, leaving 9 bases between them. The CDR3 has 17 residues. Germline loops: CDR1 LGHNA, CDR2 YSLEER.

The sequence came from a male donor in good health and CMV-seropositive. The sequenced sample consisted of PBMCs. This chain uses TRBV4-3 with TRBJ2-6; the D is unclear. The CDR3 protein is CASSQERKTSGANVLTF. In nucleotides, the CDR3 is TGCGCCAGCAGCCAAGAGCGGAAGACCTCTGGGGCCAACGTCCTGACTTTC.